This entry features one TCR beta chain sequence. The sample originates from a study of blood T cell repertoires in COVID-19. About the study: From T cells, B-cell-depleted T cells, or PBMCs came the material, which was cDNA or gDNA.

Some clones are missing from TCRdb's copy, which holds only in-frame ones; the method was immunoSEQ multiplex PCR. The sample has 150,000 to 200,000 clones, roughly 86% seen once; the top ten hold roughly 2.9%. The specimen was peripheral blood. The sequence derives from a woman aged 30 to 39 with active or convalescent COVID-19.

DNA for the CDR3: TGTGCCAGCAGCTTAGATCCCAGGGCGGTCTACGAGCAGTACTTC. It encodes CASSLDPRAVYEQYF. This rearrangement joins TRBV11-2 to TRBJ2-7, with a possible D match to TRBD1 (5 bases). Trimming took 0 bases from V and 3 from J, leaving 12 bases between them. Germline V gives CDR1 SGHAT, CDR2 FQNNGV. This CDR3 comprises 15 residues.